This is a list of T cell receptor beta chains from one sample in a study of T cells in Graves' hyperthyroidism and ophthalmopathy. Using its own MiXCR run on the multiplex PCR reads, TCRdb lists one record per CDR3 protein. In the table there are about 270,000 distinct CDR3 sequences, 22% of which are singletons. Sequencing input: blood. These receptors were collected from a man in his thirties or forties with Graves' ophthalmopathy. The CDR3 runs from the conserved cysteine through the conserved F or W. D genes are given only for firm matches. Clone size is stated in some rows and not others, as once, few, many or a class when expanded.

>TRBJ2-3|TRBV6-1|few|TRBD2
CASSDRLAGSTDTQYF
TGTGCCAGCAGTGATAGACTAGCGGGGAGCACAGATACGCAGTATTTT
>TRBJ1-1|TRBV2|many|NA
CASQRQDEAFF
TGTGCCAGCCAAAGACAGGACGAAGCTTTCTTT
>TRBJ2-6|TRBV15|few|NA
CATSRDRAAFSGANVLTF
TGTGCCACCAGCAGAGATAGGGCAGCCTTCTCTGGGGCCAACGTCCTGACTTTC
>TRBJ2-3|TRBV28|few|TRBD2
CASSLELLAGPTDTQYF
TGTGCCAGCAGTCTCGAGTTACTAGCGGGCCCCACAGATACGCAGTATTTT
>TRBJ1-6|TRBV18|NA|TRBD1
CASSPRDRGSNSPLHF
TGTGCCAGCTCACCAAGGGACAGGGGTTCTAATTCACCCCTCCACTTT
>TRBJ2-1|TRBV11-3|many|NA
CASSLVRAPGYNEQFF
TGTGCCAGCAGCTTAGTTCGGGCCCCGGGTTACAATGAGCAGTTCTTC
>TRBJ2-1|TRBV24-1|NA|NA
CATSDSPPGTQLRYNEQFF
TGTGCCACCAGTGATTCCCCCCCCGGGACACAACTAAGATACAATGAGCAGTTCTTC
>TRBJ1-3|TRBV7-9|NA|TRBD1
CASSSTTGGPSGNTIYF
TGTGCCAGCAGCTCCACCACAGGGGGCCCCTCTGGAAACACCATATATTTT
>TRBJ2-7|TRBV11-2|many|NA
CASSLDKGGYEQYF
TGTGCCAGCAGCTTAGACAAGGGTGGGTACGAGCAGTACTTC
>TRBJ1-1|TRBV28|many|NA
CASSFRPTQAFF
TGTGCCAGCAGTTTCCGGCCAACTCAAGCTTTCTTT
>TRBJ2-5|TRBV11-2|many|NA
CASSLGPFQETQYF
TGTGCCAGCAGCTTAGGGCCGTTCCAAGAGACCCAGTACTTC
>TRBJ2-7|TRBV28|NA|TRBD1
CASTTPGQSYEQYF
TGTGCCAGCACCACCCCGGGACAGTCCTACGAGCAGTACTTC
>TRBJ1-5|TRBV3-1|few|NA
CASSPSDRYNQPQHF
TGTGCCAGCAGCCCTTCGGACAGATACAATCAGCCCCAGCATTTT
>TRBJ2-3|TRBV11-3|NA|NA
CASSLALWDTSTDTQYF
TGTGCCAGCAGCTTAGCGTTATGGGATACTAGCACAGATACGCAGTATTTT
>TRBJ1-5|TRBV2|many|TRBD1
CAIGTGDLSNQPQHF
TGTGCCATTGGGACAGGGGACCTTAGCAATCAGCCCCAGCATTTT
>TRBJ2-6|TRBV11-3|many|NA
CASSPRSGASGANVLTF
TGTGCCAGCAGCCCCCGATCGGGGGCCTCTGGGGCCAACGTCCTGACTTTC
>TRBJ2-7|TRBV9|NA|TRBD1
CASSGTGPEDEQYF
TGTGCCAGCAGCGGGACAGGCCCTGAAGACGAGCAGTACTTC
>TRBJ2-3|TRBV10-3|NA|TRBD2
CAITSTSGSTDTQYF
TGTGCCATCACCTCGACTAGCGGGAGCACAGATACGCAGTATTTT
>TRBJ2-7|TRBV11-3|NA|NA
CASSTSGTIGEQYF
TGTGCCAGCAGCACCAGCGGGACAATCGGCGAGCAGTACTTC
>TRBJ1-1|TRBV18|NA|TRBD1
CASSFSTGYTEAFF
TGTGCCAGCTCATTCTCGACAGGGTACACTGAAGCTTTCTTT
>TRBJ1-1|TRBV18|many|TRBD1
CASSGQSGTEAFF
TGTGCCAGCTCGGGACAGAGCGGCACTGAAGCTTTCTTT
>TRBJ2-3|TRBV7-3|many|NA
CASSENFAGSTDTQYF
TGTGCCAGCAGCGAAAACTTCGCGGGGAGCACAGATACGCAGTATTTT
>TRBJ1-1|TRBV7-9|NA|TRBD1
CASSSTGGSFIKYEAFF
TGTGCCAGCAGCTCCACAGGGGGCTCTTTTATAAAGTATGAAGCTTTCTTT
>TRBJ1-2|TRBV5-4|many|NA
CASSLDAGNYGYTF
TGTGCCAGCAGCTTGGATGCAGGGAACTATGGCTACACCTTC
>TRBJ2-1|TRBV30|NA|TRBD2
CAWRSGRRNEQFF
TGTGCCTGGAGGAGCGGGAGAAGGAATGAGCAGTTCTTC
>TRBJ2-1|TRBV7-3|NA|NA
CASSLGPTSYNEQFF
TGTGCCAGCAGCTTAGGCCCTACCTCCTACAATGAGCAGTTCTTC
>TRBJ1-6|TRBV27|few|NA
CASSFNTVGSPLHF
TGTGCCAGCAGTTTTAATACAGTGGGTTCACCCCTCCACTTT
>TRBJ1-4|TRBV7-9|NA|TRBD1
CASSLRTGKNEKLFF
TGTGCCAGCAGCCTCAGGACAGGGAAAAATGAAAAACTGTTTTTT